This T cell receptor (beta chain) was identified during a study of shared clonotypes between healthy human individuals. V gave up 2 bases and J gave up 0 bases, with 11 bases separating them. Germline assignment: CDR1 SGHTA and CDR2 FQGNSA. CDR3 length equals 16 residues. In its sample, this clone was seen a few times. Naivety among CD8 cells was defined by CD45RO negativity and positive CCR7 selection, thereby excluding terminally differentiated effector memory CD45RA+ cells. The protocol was immunoSEQ multiplex PCR, while the TCRdb copy is restricted to in-frame clones and leaves out a portion. This sample has about 680,000 clones, with 90% to 95% found just once.

This rearrangement joins TRBV7-2 to TRBJ2-1; D is possibly TRBD1 (6 bases). Sequences were obtained from naive CD8+ T cells sorted from blood. This clonotype originated in a young man in good health. CDR3 bases: TGTGCCAGCAGCTTAAACCAGGGGCCCTCCTACAATGAGCAGTTCTTC. Translating gives CASSLNQGPSYNEQFF.